The 21 T cell receptor beta chains presented below share a single source sample, sequenced in a study of identical twins. A single record per CDR3 protein comes from TCRdb applying MiXCR to the 5' RACE reads. The sample lists 650,000 to 800,000 distinct CDR3 sequences; over 8.5% were seen once. The sample was also linked to a second study, of yellow fever vaccine responses in identical twins.

What was sequenced was PBMCs. Receptors were obtained from a woman under 30 in good health.

In this sample, this clonotype turned up many times. V gene TRBV6-2 or TRBV6-3 combines with J gene TRBJ1-6; 8 bases line up with TRBD1. CDR1 MNHEY and CDR2 SVGEGT come from the germline V gene. The CDR3 runs 16 residues. Losses at the gene ends were 2 bases for V and 8 bases for J; bases not matched to a gene: 8. CDR3 amino acids: CASSYRGTGFDSPLHF. The CDR3 DNA is TGTGCCAGCAGTTACCGCGGGACAGGATTTGATTCACCCCTCCACTTT.

CDR3 protein: CASSAGGADTQYF. The CDR3 DNA is TGTGCCAGCAGCGCGGGGGGCGCAGATACGCAGTATTTT. The V gene is TRBV28, the J gene TRBJ2-3, with 8 bases that match TRBD2. Losses at the gene ends were 6 bases for V and 4 bases for J; bases not matched to a gene: 3. Germline assignment: CDR1 MDHEN and CDR2 SYDVKM. The CDR3 loop spans 13 amino acids.

This clonotype was observed a few times. This chain connects TRBV5-1 to TRBJ1-2, with 10 bases fitting TRBD1. CDR1 SGHRS and CDR2 YFSETQ come from the germline V gene. The J segment lost 0 bases and the V segment lost 4 bases, leaving 6 bases of the junction unmatched. The CDR3 is 16 amino acids. The CDR3 DNA follows: TGCGCCAGCAGCGCGAGACAGGGGGCTTCTAACTATGGCTACACCTTC. Residues: CASSARQGASNYGYTF.

This clonotype was counted many times. A read error may account for a junction end that differs from germline. The chain carries TRBV6-1 and TRBJ2-5; D possibly corresponds to TRBD2 (5 bases). This CDR3 contains 13 residues. Per germline, CDR1 MNHNS and CDR2 SASEGT. The CDR3 spells CASSQDYQETQYF. The DNA for the CDR3 is TGCGCCAGCAGCCAGGACTACCAAGAGACCCAGTACTTC.

This clonotype was detected many times. V and J are TRBV27 and TRBJ2-7; 10 bases are a match to TRBD2. The CDR3 is 17 amino acids. With 5 bases clipped from V and 1 base from J, the junction kept 11 bases outside the gene matches. Germline V gene sequence: CDR1 MNHEY, CDR2 SMNVEV (reference sequence). CDR3 nucleotides: TGTGCCAGCAGTCAAGGACTAGCGGAGGGGCATTCCTACGAGCAGTACTTC. This codes for CASSQGLAEGHSYEQYF.

This clonotype was seen ten or more times. The chain carries TRBV6-2 or TRBV6-3 and TRBJ2-7; 13 nucleotides align to TRBD2. Per germline, CDR1 MNHEY and CDR2 SVGEGT. The CDR3 totals 17 residues. Trimming removed 2 bases from V and 4 bases from J; junction bases left unmatched: 8. The CDR3 DNA reads as TGTGCCAGCAGTTACGCCGAACTAGCGGGAGGGGTTTACGAGCAGTACTTC. This sequence encodes CASSYAELAGGVYEQYF.

The chain links TRBV15 to TRBJ2-7, with a possible D match to TRBD1 (6 bases). Per germline, CDR1 LNHNV and CDR2 YYDKDF (reference sequence). Trimming removed 1 base from V and 1 base from J, with 14 bases in between. There are 16 residues in the CDR3. CDR3 sequence reads: CATSRGGQPQSYEQYF. In nucleotides, the CDR3 is TGTGCCACCAGCAGAGGGGGGCAGCCCCAATCCTACGAGCAGTACTTC.

About this clonotype itself: At one end, the junction sequence differs from germline, possibly due to a read error. The chain has TRBV12-3 or TRBV12-4 and TRBJ2-1; tentative D call: TRBD1 (5 bases). The CDR3 is 17 amino acids. The DNA for the CDR3 is TGTGCCTGCAGGGTGCAGGCCCAGCGCATTTCCTACAATGAGCAGTTCTTC. Protein product: CACRVQAQRISYNEQFF.

Only a few counts were recorded for this clonotype. The chain combines TRBV12-3 or TRBV12-4 with TRBJ2-1; D is possibly TRBD1 or TRBD2 (5 bases each). Trimming removed 7 bases at V and 5 bases at J, with 15 bases between. This CDR3 has 14 residues. The CDR3 coding sequence is TGTGCCAGCAATTCCAGGGACGGCCACAATGAGCAGTTCTTC. This sequence encodes CASNSRDGHNEQFF.

This clonotype turned up a few times. The rearrangement uses TRBV2 and TRBJ2-7; D is ambiguous. Germline CDR1 and CDR2: SNHLY and FYNNEI. V lost 6 bases, J lost 5 bases, and 11 bases lay in between. This CDR3 region has 12 residues. In DNA, the CDR3 is TGTGCCAGCAGGGAAAGCCCAGACGAGCAGTACTTC. It codes for CASRESPDEQYF. Full variable domain (remainder filled in from reference TRBV2 and TRBJ2-7): EPEVTQTPSHQVTQMGQEVILRCVPISNHLYFYWYRQILGQKVEFLVSFYNNEISEKSEIFDDQFSVERPDGSNFTLKIRSTKLEDSAMYFCASRESPDEQYFGPGTRLTVT.

The chain combines TRBV4-3 with TRBJ2-2, with TRBD2 matching 8 bases. This CDR3 has 16 residues. CDR1 is LGHNA and CDR2 is YSLEER in the germline V gene. Trimming at V came to 4 bases and at J to 3 bases, leaving 7 bases not matched to a gene. The CDR3: CASSPEREFYTGELFF. The CDR3 bases are TGCGCCAGCAGCCCGGAGCGGGAGTTTTACACCGGGGAGCTGTTTTTT.

This clonotype was observed a few times. The gene calls are TRBV19 and TRBJ2-5, with D unclear. The germline CDR1 and CDR2 sequences are LNHDA and SQIVND (reference sequence). CDR3 length: 13 residues. Between the trimmed V and J ends, which lost 10 bases and 2 bases, there was a span of 14 bases. The chain's CDR3 is CATRHEFQETQYF. CDR3 nucleotides: TGTGCCACCAGACACGAGTTTCAAGAGACCCAGTACTTC.

In its sample, this clonotype was seen many times. The chain employs TRBV5-6 and TRBJ2-2, with TRBD2 matching over 7 bases. Trimming at V came to 4 bases and at J to 0 bases, leaving 9 bases not matched to a gene. This CDR3 spans 17 amino acids. Germline CDR1 and CDR2: SGHDT and YYEEEE. The CDR3 sequence: CASSPTPGGTNTGELFF. The CDR3 DNA is TGTGCCAGCAGCCCTACTCCGGGAGGAACGAACACCGGGGAGCTGTTTTTT.

The V and J genes are TRBV12-5 and TRBJ2-1, with D perhaps TRBD1 or TRBD2 (6 bases each). CDR3 length: 12 amino acids. With 7 bases removed from V and 7 bases from J, the gap between germline ends came to 11 bases. Per the germline V gene, CDR1 is LGHNT and CDR2 is FRNRAP. The CDR3 protein is CASAGGGNEQFF. Here the CDR3 DNA reads TGTGCTAGTGCCGGGGGCGGGAATGAGCAGTTCTTC.

The chain combines TRBV27 with TRBJ2-5; no clear D. V was pared by 4 bases and J by 5 bases, with 11 bases between. This CDR3 comprises 13 residues. Germline CDR1 MNHEY, CDR2 SMNVEV (reference sequence). The CDR3 coding sequence is TGTGCCAGCAGTTCATTGGACGAGGAGACCCAGTACTTC. Protein sequence: CASSSLDEETQYF.

This clonotype was seen only a few times. The genes are TRBV27 and TRBJ2-1; 8 bases are a match to TRBD2. This CDR3 is built from 15 residues. The germline gives CDR1 MNHEY, CDR2 SMNVEV (reference sequence). V shed 6 bases and J 6 bases; nucleotides not matched to a gene: 10. This CDR3 is CASSPGRERINEQFF. The CDR3 DNA reads as TGTGCCAGCAGCCCCGGGAGGGAGAGGATCAATGAGCAGTTCTTC.

J is TRBJ2-3 and V is TRBV29-1; 7 bases agree with TRBD1. V shed 8 bases and J 1 base; nucleotides not matched to a gene: 9. Germline values: CDR1 SQVTM, CDR2 ANQGSEA. CDR3 length: 14 residues. CDR3 protein: CSSPRDSGTDTQYF. The CDR3 coding sequence is TGCAGCTCCCCCCGGGACAGCGGCACAGATACGCAGTATTTT.

Ten or more counts support this clonotype. The genes are TRBV7-3 and TRBJ2-3; TRBD2 agrees at 12 bases. This CDR3 has 22 amino acids. The V gene's germline CDR1 is SGHTA and CDR2 FQGTGA. J lost 2 bases, V lost 1 base, and 19 bases had no gene match. The CDR3 DNA reads TGTGCCAGCAGCTTAAGAAGGACACCCGGTGGACTAGCGGGGCTAAACACAGATACGCAGTATTTT. Protein product: CASSLRRTPGGLAGLNTDTQYF. Full variable domain (rest looked up from reference TRBV7-3 and TRBJ2-3): GAGVSQTPSNKVTEKGKYVELRCDPISGHTALYWYRQSLGQGPEFLIYFQGTGAADDSGLPNDRFFAVRPEGSVSTLKIQRTERGDSAVYLCASSLRRTPGGLAGLNTDTQYFGPGTRLTVL.

This chain joins TRBV24-1 and TRBJ2-5; D gene unclear. V shed 6 bases and J shed 3 bases, with 22 bases lying between them. This CDR3 is built from 17 residues. Looked up from germline, CDR1 is KGHDR and CDR2 is SFDVKD. CDR3 region: CATSPTHANPPEETQYF. CDR3 coding DNA: TGTGCCACCAGTCCAACCCACGCTAACCCACCCGAAGAGACCCAGTACTTC.

There are many counts of this clonotype. This chain's CDR3 is CASSSGLEGYTF. CDR3 nucleotide sequence: TGCGCCAGCAGCTCGGGATTGGAAGGCTACACCTTC. The chain carries TRBV5-1 and TRBJ1-2, with D unclear. V shed 3 bases and J shed 8 bases, with 11 bases lying between them. Germline CDR1 is SGHRS and CDR2 is YFSETQ. The CDR3 is 12 amino acids.

This clonotype was detected a few times. The V call is TRBV20-1, the J call TRBJ2-7; no reliable D call. Germline loops: CDR1 DFQATT, CDR2 SNEGSKA (reference sequence). This CDR3 spans 14 amino acids. V lost 0 bases and J 2 bases, leaving 11 bases between the germline ends. The CDR3 protein is CSARDGDTAYEQYF. The CDR3 bases are TGCAGTGCTAGAGATGGGGATACTGCCTACGAGCAGTACTTC.